The clone carrying this TCR beta chain was observed once. Antigen specificity is unknown. PCR amplification relied on 60 Vbeta primers (plus 13 Jbeta primers). Produced via immunoSEQ multiplex PCR; TCRdb's table is partial and in-frame only. The sample has some 180,000 clones, under 80% seen once. The data originate from a study of cytomegalovirus exposure and HLA in healthy donors. The CDR3 spans 18 residues. Trimming removed 3 bases from V and 2 bases from J; junction bases left unmatched: 13. CDR1 LNHNV and CDR2 YYDKDF come from the germline V gene (reference sequence). Overall study findings and caveats: In a later analysis, HLA-associated beta chains showed higher expansion and lower generation probabilities than comparable chains. Immune exposure information comprised only CMV serostatus.

Sequencing used PBMCs. The TCR originated in a woman in her twenties or thirties in good health and CMV-seropositive. The chain uses TRBV15 and TRBJ2-4; 7 bases map to TRBD2. CDR3 region: CATSSQIAGGGTKNIQYF. Here the CDR3 DNA reads TGTGCCACCAGCAGTCAGATCGCCGGCGGGGGTACCAAAAACATTCAGTACTTC.